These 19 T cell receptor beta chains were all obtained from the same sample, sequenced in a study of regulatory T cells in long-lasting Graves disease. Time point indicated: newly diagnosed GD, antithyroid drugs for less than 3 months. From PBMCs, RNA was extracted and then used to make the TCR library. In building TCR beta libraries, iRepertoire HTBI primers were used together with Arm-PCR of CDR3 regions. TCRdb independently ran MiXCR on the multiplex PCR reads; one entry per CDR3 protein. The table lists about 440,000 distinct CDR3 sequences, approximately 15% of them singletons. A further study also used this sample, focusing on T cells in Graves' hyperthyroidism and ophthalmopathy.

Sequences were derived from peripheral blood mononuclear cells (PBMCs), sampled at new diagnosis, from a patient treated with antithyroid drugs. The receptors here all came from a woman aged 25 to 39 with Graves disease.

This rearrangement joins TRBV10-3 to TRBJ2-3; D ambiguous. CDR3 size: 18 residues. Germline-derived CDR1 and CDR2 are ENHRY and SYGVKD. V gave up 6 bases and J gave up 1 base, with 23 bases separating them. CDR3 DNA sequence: TGTGCCATCAGATCCCTGATGACCGGCCTCGATGGCACAGATACGCAGTATTTT. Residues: CAIRSLMTGLDGTDTQYF.

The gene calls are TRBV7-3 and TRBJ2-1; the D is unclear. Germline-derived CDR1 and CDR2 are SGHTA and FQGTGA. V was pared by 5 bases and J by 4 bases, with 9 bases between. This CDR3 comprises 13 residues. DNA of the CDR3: TGTGCCAGCAGCCAGTTAGGGTACAATGAGCAGTTCTTC. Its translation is CASSQLGYNEQFF.

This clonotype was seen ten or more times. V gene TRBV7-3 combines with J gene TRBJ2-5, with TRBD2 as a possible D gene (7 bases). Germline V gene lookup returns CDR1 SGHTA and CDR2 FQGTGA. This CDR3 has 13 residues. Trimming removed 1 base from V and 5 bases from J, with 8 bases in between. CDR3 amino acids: CASSLKGGETQYF. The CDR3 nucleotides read TGTGCCAGCAGCTTAAAGGGGGGGGAGACCCAGTACTTC. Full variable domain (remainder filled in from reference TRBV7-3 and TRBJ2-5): GAGVSQTPSNKVTEKGKYVELRCDPISGHTALYWYRQSLGQGPEFLIYFQGTGAADDSGLPNDRFFAVRPEGSVSTLKIQRTERGDSAVYLCASSLKGGETQYFGPGTRLLVL.

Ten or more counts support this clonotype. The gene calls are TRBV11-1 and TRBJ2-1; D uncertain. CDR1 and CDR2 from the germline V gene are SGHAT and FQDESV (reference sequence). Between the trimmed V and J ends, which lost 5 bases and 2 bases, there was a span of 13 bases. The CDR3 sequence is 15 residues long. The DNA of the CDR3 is TGTGCCAGCAGCCGATACACTGGACCCTACAATGAGCAGTTCTTC. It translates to CASSRYTGPYNEQFF.

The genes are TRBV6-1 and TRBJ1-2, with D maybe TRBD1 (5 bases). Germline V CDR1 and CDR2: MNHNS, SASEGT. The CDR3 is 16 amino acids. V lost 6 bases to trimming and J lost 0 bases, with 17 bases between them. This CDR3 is CASRSTYRRTNYGYTF. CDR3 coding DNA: TGTGCCAGCAGAAGTACGTACAGGAGGACTAACTATGGCTACACCTTC.

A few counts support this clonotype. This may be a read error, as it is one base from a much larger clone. CDR3 sequence reads: CASSDSGAGNTEAFF. The DNA for the CDR3 is TGTGCCAGCAGTGATTCAGGGGCAGGGAACACTGAAGCTTTCTTT. V usage is TRBV28 and J usage is TRBJ1-1, with D possibly TRBD1 on 6 matching bases. The CDR3 extends over 15 amino acids. V lost 5 bases and J lost 1, with 14 bases in between. The V gene's germline CDR1 is MDHEN and CDR2 SYDVKM.

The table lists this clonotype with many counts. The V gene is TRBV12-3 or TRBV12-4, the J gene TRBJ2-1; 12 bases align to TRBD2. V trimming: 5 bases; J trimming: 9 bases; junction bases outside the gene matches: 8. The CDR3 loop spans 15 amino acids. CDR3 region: CASSASGRGLGEQFF. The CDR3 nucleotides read TGTGCCAGCAGTGCTAGCGGGAGGGGGCTAGGTGAGCAGTTCTTC.

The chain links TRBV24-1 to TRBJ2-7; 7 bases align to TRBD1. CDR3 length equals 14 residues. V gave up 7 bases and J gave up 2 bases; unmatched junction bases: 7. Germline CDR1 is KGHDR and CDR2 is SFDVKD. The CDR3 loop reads CATSRWDSPYEQYF. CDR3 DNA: TGTGCCACCAGCCGCTGGGACAGCCCCTACGAGCAGTACTTC.

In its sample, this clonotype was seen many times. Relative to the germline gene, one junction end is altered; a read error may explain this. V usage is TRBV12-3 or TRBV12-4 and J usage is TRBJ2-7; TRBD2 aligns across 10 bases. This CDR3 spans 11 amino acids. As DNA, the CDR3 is TGTGCCAGCAGTTCAGGACTAGCGGCCGACTTC. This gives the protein CASSSGLAADF.

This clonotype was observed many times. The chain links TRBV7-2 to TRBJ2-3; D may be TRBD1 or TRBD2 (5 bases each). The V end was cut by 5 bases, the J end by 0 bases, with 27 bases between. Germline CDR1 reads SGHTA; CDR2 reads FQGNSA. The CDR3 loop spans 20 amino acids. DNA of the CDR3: TGTGCCAGCAGCCCTTGGCATTGGGACCTCAATTCGCGGAGCACAGATACGCAGTATTTT. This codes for CASSPWHWDLNSRSTDTQYF.

CDR3: CASSTYYGYTF. CDR3 nucleotide sequence: TGTGCCAGCAGCACCTACTATGGCTACACCTTC. The chain couples TRBV7-2 to TRBJ1-2; D call uncertain. V shed 5 bases and J shed 3 bases, with 4 bases lying between them. The CDR3 loop spans 11 amino acids. The germline V gene encodes CDR1 SGHTA and CDR2 FQGNSA. Full variable domain (missing parts from reference TRBV7-2 and TRBJ1-2): GAGVSQSPSNKVTEKGKDVELRCDPISGHTALYWYRQSLGQGLEFLIYFQGNSAPDKSGLPSDRFSAERTGGSVSTLTIQRTQQEDSAVYLCASSTYYGYTFGSGTRLTVV.

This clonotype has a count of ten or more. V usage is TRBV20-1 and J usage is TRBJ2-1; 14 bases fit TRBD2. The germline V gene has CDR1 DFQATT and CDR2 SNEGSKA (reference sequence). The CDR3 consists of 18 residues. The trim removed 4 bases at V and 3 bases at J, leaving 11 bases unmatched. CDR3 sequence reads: CSANQLGLAGDVYNEQFF. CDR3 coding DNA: TGCAGTGCTAACCAACTGGGACTAGCGGGAGATGTCTACAATGAGCAGTTCTTC.

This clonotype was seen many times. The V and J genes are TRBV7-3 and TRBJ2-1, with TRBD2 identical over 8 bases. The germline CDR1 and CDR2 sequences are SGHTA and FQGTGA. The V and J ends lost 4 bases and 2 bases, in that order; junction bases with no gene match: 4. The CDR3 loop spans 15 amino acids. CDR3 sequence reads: CASSSKRGPYNEQFF. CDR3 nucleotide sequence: TGTGCCAGCAGCTCCAAGCGGGGGCCCTACAATGAGCAGTTCTTC.

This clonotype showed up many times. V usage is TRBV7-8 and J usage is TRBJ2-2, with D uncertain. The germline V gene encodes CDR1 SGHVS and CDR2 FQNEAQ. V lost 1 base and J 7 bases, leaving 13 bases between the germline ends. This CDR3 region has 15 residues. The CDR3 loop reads CASSLGVRADGELFF. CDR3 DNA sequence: TGTGCCAGCAGCTTAGGTGTCAGAGCCGACGGGGAGCTGTTTTTT.

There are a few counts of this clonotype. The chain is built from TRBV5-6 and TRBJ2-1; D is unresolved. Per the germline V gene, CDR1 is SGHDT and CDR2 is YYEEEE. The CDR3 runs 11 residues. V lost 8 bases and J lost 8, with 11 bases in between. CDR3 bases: TGTGCCAGAACCCCCCACTATGAGCAGTTCTTC. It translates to CARTPHYEQFF.

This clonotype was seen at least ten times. The CDR3 protein is CASSIGGTHNEQFF. The CDR3 DNA is TGTGCCAGTAGTATAGGCGGGACTCACAATGAGCAGTTCTTC. The V and J genes are TRBV19 and TRBJ2-1, with a tentative D call TRBD2 (6 bases). This CDR3 contains 14 residues. V shed 1 base and J shed 5 bases, with 9 bases lying between them. Germline V gene sequence: CDR1 LNHDA, CDR2 SQIVND (reference sequence).

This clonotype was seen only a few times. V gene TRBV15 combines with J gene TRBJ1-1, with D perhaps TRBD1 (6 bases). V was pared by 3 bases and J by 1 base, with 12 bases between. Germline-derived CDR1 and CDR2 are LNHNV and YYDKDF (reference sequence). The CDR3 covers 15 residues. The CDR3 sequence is CATSSLGHENTEAFF. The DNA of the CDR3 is TGTGCCACCAGCAGTCTGGGACACGAGAACACTGAAGCTTTCTTT.

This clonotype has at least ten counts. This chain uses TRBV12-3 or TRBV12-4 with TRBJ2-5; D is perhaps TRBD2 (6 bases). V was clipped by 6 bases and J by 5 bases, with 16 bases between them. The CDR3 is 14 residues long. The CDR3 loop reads CASRGLSGGETQYF. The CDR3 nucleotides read TGTGCCAGCAGAGGACTCTCTGGGGGGGAGACCCAGTACTTC.

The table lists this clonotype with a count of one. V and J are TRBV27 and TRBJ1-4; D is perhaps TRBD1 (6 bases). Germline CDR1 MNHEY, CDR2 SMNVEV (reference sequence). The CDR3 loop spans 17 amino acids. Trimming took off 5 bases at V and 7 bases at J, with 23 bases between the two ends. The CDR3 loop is CASSPTLTGRCGEKLFF. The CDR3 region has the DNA TGTGCCAGCAGTCCAACCCTCACAGGGAGGTGTGGTGAAAAACTGTTTTTT.